The present T cell receptor (beta chain) was sequenced within a study of T cells in Graves' hyperthyroidism and ophthalmopathy. The CDR3 is made up of 15 amino acids. CDR1 and CDR2 (germline): SGDLS, YYNGEE. V was trimmed by 0 bases and J by 0 bases, leaving 7 bases between them. Lactation, pregnancy, other autoimmune disease or uncontrolled infection excluded patients. Note on this clonotype: Its antigen is unknown.

Amplified TCR beta CDR3 regions came from RNA transcripts. TCR CDR3 regions were first amplified by RT-PCR with HTBI primers. Each CDR3 protein is one row after TCRdb ran MiXCR on the multiplex PCR reads. The data hold roughly 530,000 distinct CDR3 sequences, with approximately 17% observed a single time. Study findings and constraints: Within blood appeared most thyroid clonotypes that had expanded above 0.001. Stable hyperthyroidism and ophthalmopathy were separated using 13 V-J signatures.

The J gene is TRBJ1-3, the V gene TRBV9, with no clear D. This TCR derives from a woman aged 18-29 years with Graves' ophthalmopathy. The specimen sequenced was blood. CDR3 residues: CASSVAASSGNTIYF. CDR3 DNA: TGTGCCAGCAGCGTAGCCGCAAGCTCTGGAAACACCATATATTTT.